This T cell receptor beta chain originates from a study of blood T cell repertoires in COVID-19. Data came from immunoSEQ multiplex PCR; TCRdb stores just in-frame clones and leaves some out. This table holds around 72,000 clones, less than 85% found once. The CDR3 is made up of 17 amino acids. The ends were cut back, 3 bases at V and 2 bases at J, with 16 bases in the middle. CDR1 is SGHNT and CDR2 is YENEEA in the germline V gene. The receptor comes from a woman over 75 with acute or convalescent COVID-19. The sequencing input was peripheral blood. The V call is TRBV11-3, the J call TRBJ2-2, with D tentatively TRBD2 (5 bases). This CDR3 reads CASSLKGPGLNTGELFF. The CDR3 region has the DNA TGTGCCAGCAGCTTGAAAGGCCCTGGACTTAACACCGGGGAGCTGTTTTTT.